This T cell receptor beta chain was sequenced in a study of blood T cell repertoires in COVID-19. The wider study: Material from acute and convalescent COVID-19 was sourced from the United States, Italy and Spain.

Some clones are missing from TCRdb's copy, which holds only in-frame ones; the method was immunoSEQ multiplex PCR. The data contain hundreds of thousands of clones, approximately 86% of them singletons. Participants reported their clinical history, and cohort assignment relied on those reports. Trimming cost V 0 bases and J 7 bases; bases outside gene matches: 5. Germline values: CDR1 SGHTS, CDR2 YDEGEE. CDR3 length: 15 residues. Sequencing input: PBMCs or T cells enriched from blood (not recorded which). The clonotype originates from a woman aged 40 to 50 with acute COVID-19. This sequence joins TRBV5-8 and TRBJ1-5; 9 bases are a match to TRBD1. The CDR3 DNA reads TGTGCCAGCAGCTTGGGTAGGACAGGGGCACAGCCCCAGCATTTT. Translated: CASSLGRTGAQPQHF.